This note documents a single TCR beta chain sequence. This sample was taken from a study of T cell changes during pregnancy in multiple sclerosis. The method was immunoSEQ multiplex PCR; TCRdb's version includes in-frame clones alone and lacks a portion of them. Among around 130,000 clones listed, approximately 93% were seen once. V was pared by 1 base and J by 5 bases, with 6 bases of the junction left unmatched. This CDR3 has 14 residues. CDR1 and CDR2 from the germline V gene are SQVTM and ANQGSEA. V gene TRBV29-1 combines with J gene TRBJ2-5; TRBD1 matches 8 bases. The sequences come from peripheral blood, collected before pregnancy. This TCR was recovered from a female donor with multiple sclerosis, enrolled in a pregnancy study. Here the CDR3 DNA reads TGCAGCGTTGAAGGACAGGGGATCTCCGAGACCCAGTACTTC. It yields the protein CSVEGQGISETQYF. Using reference TRBV29-1 and TRBJ2-5 for the parts outside the CDR3, the full variable domain is SAVISQKPSRDICQRGTSLTIQCQVDSQVTMMFWYRQQPGQSLTLIATANQGSEATYESGFVIDKFPISRPNLTFSTLTVSNMSPEDSSIYLCSVEGQGISETQYFGPGTRLLVL.